The 20 T cell receptor beta chains given below trace back to one sample, sequenced in a study of blood T cell repertoires in COVID-19. Profiled with immunoSEQ multiplex PCR; TCRdb holds only in-frame clones, not every one. Of 150,000 to 200,000 clones detected, roughly 80% appear once; the ten largest clones hold approximately 11%. What was sequenced was PBMCs or T cells enriched from blood (not recorded which). These TCRs come from a man aged 50 to 60 who had recovered from COVID-19.

V is TRBV6-2 or TRBV6-3 and J is TRBJ2-1; TRBD1 aligns across 8 bases. Per germline, CDR1 MNHEY and CDR2 SVGEGT. The J segment lost 1 base and the V segment lost 5 bases, leaving 1 base of the junction unmatched. This CDR3 contains 14 residues. The CDR3 here is CASSDRGSYNEQFF. In DNA form, the CDR3 reads TGTGCCAGCAGTGACAGGGGATCCTACAATGAGCAGTTCTTC.

This chain joins TRBV7-3 and TRBJ2-1, with D perhaps TRBD1 (6 bases). Trimming took off 1 base at V and 5 bases at J, with 9 bases between the two ends. CDR1 SGHTA and CDR2 FQGTGA come from the germline V gene. The CDR3 runs 14 residues. The CDR3 protein is CASSLIRGDNEQFF. The CDR3 nucleotides read TGTGCCAGCAGCTTAATCAGGGGCGACAATGAGCAGTTCTTC.

The gene calls are TRBV7-2 and TRBJ2-1; unclear D gene. This CDR3 is built from 16 residues. Germline V lookup: CDR1 SGHTA, CDR2 FQGNSA. The V end was cut by 0 bases, the J end by 8 bases, with 17 bases between. CDR3 bases: TGTGCCAGCAGCTTAGCGTCGGGTGGATCGGCCGATGAGCAGTTCTTC. Residues: CASSLASGGSADEQFF.

The chain links TRBV28 to TRBJ2-4; weak D call: TRBD1 (5 bases). CDR1 is MDHEN, CDR2 SYDVKM, per germline. The CDR3 is 13 amino acids. Trimming left V 1 base short and J 8 bases short, with 9 bases between. The DNA of the CDR3 is TGTGCCAGCAGTTTATCCCCCAGGGACATTCAGTACTTC. Residues: CASSLSPRDIQYF. Together with reference TRBV28 and TRBJ2-4, the CDR3 gives the full variable domain: DVKVTQSSRYLVKRTGEKVFLECVQDMDHENMFWYRQDPGLGLRLIYFSYDVKMKEKGDIPEGYSVSREKKERFSLILESASTNQTSMYLCASSLSPRDIQYFGAGTRLSVL.

This clone has only a few counts. J is TRBJ2-1 and V is TRBV7-3, with TRBD2 identical over 8 bases. V was pared by 5 bases and J by 5 bases, with 5 bases of the junction left unmatched. CDR1 and CDR2 from the germline V gene are SGHTA and FQGTGA. This CDR3 contains 14 residues. The CDR3 spells CASSLQAGDNEQFF. The DNA for the CDR3 is TGTGCCAGCAGCCTCCAAGCGGGGGACAATGAGCAGTTCTTC.

V is TRBV25-1 and J is TRBJ2-7; TRBD2 matches at 7 bases. The V and J ends lost 4 bases and 2 bases, in that order; junction bases with no gene match: 11. Germline assignment: CDR1 MGHDK and CDR2 SYGVNS. The CDR3 extends over 16 amino acids. The CDR3 region is CASSVMGTNKPYEQYF. In DNA form, the CDR3 reads TGTGCCAGCAGTGTCATGGGGACTAACAAGCCCTACGAGCAGTACTTC.

The gene calls are TRBV28 and TRBJ2-5, with 7 positions matching TRBD2. Germline-derived CDR1 and CDR2 are MDHEN and SYDVKM. This CDR3 contains 16 residues. J gave up 5 bases and V 5 bases, and 14 bases lay outside the gene matches. This CDR3 reads CASSPLLAVEKETQYF. CDR3 nucleotides: TGTGCCAGCAGTCCCCTCCTAGCGGTGGAAAAGGAGACCCAGTACTTC.

V is TRBV6-5 and J is TRBJ1-4; D gene unclear. The germline V gene encodes CDR1 MNHEY and CDR2 SVGAGI. The length of the CDR3 is 15 residues. V gave up 0 bases and J gave up 2 bases, with 7 bases separating them. The CDR3 is CASSYSYPTNEKLFF. The CDR3 DNA reads TGTGCCAGCAGTTACTCGTATCCGACTAATGAAAAACTGTTTTTT.

This clone is a singleton in its sample. The chain combines TRBV27 with TRBJ2-7, with a possible D match to TRBD1 (6 bases). The germline gives CDR1 MNHEY, CDR2 SMNVEV (reference sequence). The CDR3 totals 14 residues. Trimming removed 5 bases from V and 1 base from J, with 12 bases in between. CDR3 sequence (DNA): TGTGCCAGCAGTCCCAAAGGACAGTCCTACGAGCAGTACTTC. Protein: CASSPKGQSYEQYF.

This rearrangement joins TRBV28 to TRBJ1-5; D is undetermined. Looked up from germline, CDR1 is MDHEN and CDR2 is SYDVKM. CDR3 length: 15 amino acids. The V end was cut by 1 base, the J end by 0 bases, with 7 bases between. CDR3 nucleotides: TGTGCCAGCAGTTTATCCGGGTTTAGCAATCAGCCCCAGCATTTT. Protein: CASSLSGFSNQPQHF.

The rearrangement links TRBV19 to TRBJ1-5; D is perhaps TRBD1 (5 bases). The CDR3 length is 17 residues. Germline V gene sequence: CDR1 LNHDA, CDR2 SQIVND (reference sequence). Trimming took 2 bases from V and 1 from J, leaving 15 bases between them. The CDR3, as DNA: TGTGCCAGTAGTATACTTCGCGGGGGATTGAGCAATCAGCCCCAGCATTTT. The encoded protein is CASSILRGGLSNQPQHF.

CDR3 in amino acids: CSVASGVGNNEQFF. The CDR3 DNA reads as TGCAGCGTCGCTTCGGGGGTTGGCAACAATGAGCAGTTCTTC. V usage is TRBV29-1 and J usage is TRBJ2-1, with D perhaps TRBD2 (6 bases). CDR1 is SQVTM, CDR2 ANQGSEA, per germline. The CDR3 loop spans 14 amino acids. Trimming shortened V by 6 bases and J by 5 bases, and 17 bases separated the two germline ends.

This clone was observed a single time. The chain uses TRBV11-1 and TRBJ1-6, with D perhaps matching TRBD1 (6 bases). CDR1 and CDR2 from the germline V gene are SGHAT and FQDESV (reference sequence). V was clipped by 5 bases and J by 5 bases, with 13 bases between them. The CDR3 totals 15 residues. The CDR3: CASSAIGGDNSPLHF. The CDR3 nucleotides are TGTGCCAGCAGCGCTATAGGGGGGGATAATTCACCCCTCCACTTT.

In this sample, this clone turned up once. The genes are TRBV7-6 and TRBJ1-5; D unclear. The CDR3 consists of 15 residues. The ends were cut back, 2 bases at V and 0 bases at J, with 8 bases in the middle. From germline, CDR1 is SGHVS and CDR2 FNYEAQ. The CDR3, as DNA: TGTGCCAGCAGCTTATCGGGGAATAGCAATCAGCCCCAGCATTTT. This translates into CASSLSGNSNQPQHF.

The genes are TRBV7-9 and TRBJ2-1; a weak D match, TRBD2 (5 bases). Germline V gives CDR1 SEHNR, CDR2 FQNEAQ (reference sequence). The CDR3 extends over 17 amino acids. V dropped 6 bases and J dropped 5 bases, with 23 bases sitting between them. The CDR3 DNA reads as TGTGCCAGCAGGACATCCACGAGGAGGTGGCTAGACAATGAGCAGTTCTTC. Translation: CASRTSTRRWLDNEQFF. The complete variable domain, with remaining parts taken from reference TRBV7-9 and TRBJ2-1, reads DTGVSQNPRHKITKRGQNVTFRCDPISEHNRLYWYRQTLGQGPEFLTYFQNEAQLEKSRLLSDRFSAERPKGSFSTLEIQRTEQGDSAMYLCASRTSTRRWLDNEQFFGPGTRLTVL.

V usage is TRBV27 and J usage is TRBJ2-7, with D hard to call. The germline gives CDR1 MNHEY, CDR2 SMNVEV (reference sequence). V lost 0 bases to trimming and J lost 2 bases, with 17 bases between them. The CDR3 runs 17 residues. The CDR3 DNA follows: TGTGCCAGCAGTTTATCGATAGCCACGTCTAATCCCTACGAGCAGTACTTC. Residues: CASSLSIATSNPYEQYF.

The chain joins TRBV3-1 (or the pseudogene TRBV3-2) to TRBJ1-5; tentatively, D is TRBD1 (6 bases). The CDR3 runs to 14 residues. Germline V lookup: CDR1 LGHDT, CDR2 YNNKEL (reference sequence). Between the trimmed V and J ends, which lost 5 bases and 1 base, there was a span of 9 bases. CDR3 sequence (DNA): TGTGCCAGCAGCGAGACAGGAAGCAATCAGCCCCAGCATTTT. This encodes CASSETGSNQPQHF.

This sequence joins TRBV28 and TRBJ2-1; TRBD2 is a possible D gene (7 bases). Germline V CDR1 and CDR2: MDHEN, SYDVKM. This CDR3 comprises 15 residues. Trimming shortened V by 7 bases and J by 14 bases, and 27 bases separated the two germline ends. The CDR3 here is CASTGRGARVTRKFF. CDR3 DNA: TGTGCCAGCACTGGTCGGGGGGCGCGCGTAACTAGGAAGTTCTTC.

The rearrangement joins TRBV7-2 to TRBJ1-1; D perhaps matches TRBD1 (6 bases). Trimming shortened V by 4 bases and J by 3 bases, and 15 bases separated the two germline ends. There are 15 residues in the CDR3. The germline CDR1 and CDR2 sequences are SGHTA and FQGNSA. The CDR3 coding sequence is TGTGCCAGCAGCTACCGAAGACAGGTGGACACTGAAGCTTTCTTT. Amino acids: CASSYRRQVDTEAFF. Complete variable domain (other parts from reference TRBV7-2 and TRBJ1-1): GAGVSQSPSNKVTEKGKDVELRCDPISGHTALYWYRQSLGQGLEFLIYFQGNSAPDKSGLPSDRFSAERTGGSVSTLTIQRTQQEDSAVYLCASSYRRQVDTEAFFGQGTRLTVV.

This rearrangement joins TRBV6-5 to TRBJ2-7; no definite D call. CDR3 length equals 12 residues. Germline-derived CDR1 and CDR2 are MNHEY and SVGAGI. V was clipped by 4 bases and J by 5 bases, with 9 bases between them. The CDR3 sequence is CASSSGGDEQYF. The CDR3, as DNA: TGTGCCAGCAGTTCGGGTGGAGACGAGCAGTACTTC.